This T cell receptor (beta chain) was recorded in a study of T cell responses to AZD1222 COVID-19 vaccine. The study's findings and limits: Nearly half of unique spike-specific TCRs reportedly avoided B.1.351 and B.1.1.7 mutated regions.

The repertoire was sequenced with immunoSEQ multiplex PCR; TCRdb's copy has only in-frame clones and lacks some. Counted here are roughly 93,000 clones, roughly 90% occurring once; the ten biggest clones make up roughly 26%. Worth noting for this clone: Its matching antigen is unknown.

V was pared by 2 bases and J by 5 bases, with 11 bases between. From germline, CDR1 is SGDLS and CDR2 YYNGEE. This CDR3 comprises 14 residues. Sequences were derived from peripheral blood, sampled on day 0 of AZD1222 vaccination. This TCR derives from an adult in good health. The chain couples TRBV9 to TRBJ2-1; D uncertain. The CDR3 DNA reads TGTGCCAGCAGCGTCTCGAGTCAGAACAATGAGCAGTTCTTC. It is translated as CASSVSSQNNEQFF.